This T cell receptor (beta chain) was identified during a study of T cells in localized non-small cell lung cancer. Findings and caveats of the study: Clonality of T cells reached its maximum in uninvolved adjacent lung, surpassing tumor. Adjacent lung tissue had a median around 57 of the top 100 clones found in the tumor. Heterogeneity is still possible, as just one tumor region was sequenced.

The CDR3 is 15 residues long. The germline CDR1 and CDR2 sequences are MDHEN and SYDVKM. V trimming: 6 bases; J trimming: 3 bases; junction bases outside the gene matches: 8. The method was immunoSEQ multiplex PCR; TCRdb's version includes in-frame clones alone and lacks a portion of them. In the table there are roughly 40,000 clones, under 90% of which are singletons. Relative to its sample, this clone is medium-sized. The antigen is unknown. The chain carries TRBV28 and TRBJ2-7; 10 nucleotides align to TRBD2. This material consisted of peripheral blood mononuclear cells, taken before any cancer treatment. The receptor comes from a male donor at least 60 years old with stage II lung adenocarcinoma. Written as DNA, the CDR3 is TGTGCCAGCAGCCTAACTAGCGGGATAGGCTACGAGCAGTACTTC. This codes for CASSLTSGIGYEQYF.